Each of the 21 T cell receptor beta chains below was sequenced from the same sample in a study of T cells after yellow fever vaccination. TCRdb called the 5' RACE reads again in MiXCR, with one record for every CDR3 protein. The sample consists of 100,000 or so distinct CDR3 sequences, approximately 8.4% of them appearing once. Sample: CD8+ T cells not binding an NS4B(214-222) dextramer, sorted from PBMCs, taken approximately 15 days after the first yellow fever vaccination. The source of these receptors is a man between 18 and 35 years old who received the YFV17D yellow fever vaccine.

This clonotype showed up just a few times. V is TRBV11-2 and J is TRBJ2-2, with D hard to call. The germline V gene has CDR1 SGHAT and CDR2 FQNNGV. V gave up 1 base and J gave up 4 bases, with 10 bases separating them. This CDR3 spans 15 amino acids. This CDR3 is CASSLGVLGTGELFF. The CDR3 bases are TGTGCCAGCAGCTTAGGGGTTTTGGGCACCGGGGAGCTGTTTTTT.

This clonotype showed up just a few times. This chain uses TRBV12-3 or TRBV12-4 with TRBJ2-2; D may be TRBD2 (5 bases). The CDR3 runs 12 residues. Trimming stripped 6 bases from V and 5 bases from J, with 7 bases between. This CDR3 is CASRRGTGELFF. The CDR3 DNA is TGTGCCAGCAGAAGAGGGACCGGGGAGCTGTTTTTT.

This clonotype came up many times. V is TRBV4-2 and J is TRBJ2-3, with D perhaps matching TRBD2 (7 bases). V lost 0 bases and J 4 bases, leaving 14 bases between the germline ends. The CDR3 is 16 residues long. Per the germline V gene, CDR1 is LGHNA and CDR2 is YNFKEQ. As DNA, the CDR3 is TGTGCCAGCAGCCAAGAGGGCGGGGGCCTTCCAGATACGCAGTATTTT. Translating it yields CASSQEGGGLPDTQYF.

This chain uses TRBV19 with TRBJ1-6, with a possible D match to TRBD1 (6 bases). Trimming removed 7 bases at V and 9 bases at J, with 19 bases between. This CDR3 has 15 residues. The germline V gene encodes CDR1 LNHDA and CDR2 SQIVND (reference sequence). In DNA, the CDR3 is TGTGCCAGTACCGTGACAGGCCTCGTTGGTTCACCCCTCCACTTT. It specifies CASTVTGLVGSPLHF.

J is TRBJ2-1 and V is TRBV4-1, with 8 bases identical to TRBD1. The CDR3 is 14 residues long. Unmatched junction bases numbered 4, after V lost 4 bases and J lost 5 bases. The germline V gene encodes CDR1 MGHRA and CDR2 YSYEKL. DNA for the CDR3: TGCGCCAGCAGCCCTCACAGGGGGGACAATGAGCAGTTCTTC. Translation: CASSPHRGDNEQFF.

This clonotype occurred a few times. The V gene is TRBV27, the J gene TRBJ2-7; D might be TRBD2 (5 bases). Germline CDR1 and CDR2: MNHEY and SMNVEV (reference sequence). There are 14 residues in the CDR3. V shed 5 bases and J shed 6 bases, with 17 bases lying between them. CDR3 protein: CASSLRPLALEQYF. DNA of the CDR3: TGTGCCAGCAGTCTACGTCCCCTAGCCCTCGAGCAGTACTTC.

This clonotype was counted between two and nine times. The germline gene is not matched at one end of the junction; a read error may be the cause. V and J are TRBV7-9 and TRBJ2-3, with D maybe TRBD1 (5 bases). The CDR3 has 14 residues. Germline-derived CDR1 and CDR2 are SEHNR and FQNEAQ (reference sequence). In DNA form, the CDR3 reads TGTTCCAGCAGCTTAGGAAGGGGCCCAGATACGCAGTATTTT. Translated: CSSSLGRGPDTQYF.

This clonotype was seen at least ten times. J is TRBJ2-1 and V is TRBV12-5, with D maybe TRBD1 (7 bases). V lost 4 bases and J lost 1, with 11 bases in between. There are 15 residues in the CDR3. Germline V gives CDR1 LGHNT, CDR2 FRNRAP. The CDR3 reads CASGSGGSSYNEQFF. In DNA, the CDR3 is TGTGCTAGTGGTTCAGGGGGGTCTTCCTACAATGAGCAGTTCTTC.

This clonotype is judged medium-sized (0.01 to 0.1%). The CDR3 loop is CASSSGTGINEQFF. In DNA form, the CDR3 reads TGTGCCAGCAGTTCCGGGACAGGGATCAATGAGCAGTTCTTC. V usage is TRBV6-2 or TRBV6-3 and J usage is TRBJ2-1, with 9 bases that match TRBD1. Germline CDR1 is MNHEY and CDR2 is SVGEGT. CDR3 length: 14 amino acids. J was trimmed by 6 bases and V by 4 bases; bases with no gene match: 4.

This clonotype was found a few times. The rearrangement links TRBV7-9 to TRBJ2-6; the D is unclear. V was pared by 9 bases and J by 0 bases, with 15 bases between. The V gene's germline CDR1 is SEHNR and CDR2 FQNEAQ (reference sequence). The CDR3 covers 16 residues. CDR3 loop: CASQDPEPSGANVLTF. DNA of the CDR3: TGTGCCAGTCAGGATCCAGAGCCCTCTGGGGCCAACGTCCTGACTTTC.

This clonotype was recorded at least ten times. The CDR3 reads CASSSGLAGGRTDTQYF. The CDR3 coding sequence is TGTGCCAGCAGCTCTGGACTAGCGGGGGGCCGCACAGATACGCAGTATTTT. The J gene is TRBJ2-3, the V gene TRBV6-5; 14 bases align to TRBD2. Trimming cost V 6 bases and J 1 base; bases outside gene matches: 6. CDR1 is MNHEY and CDR2 is SVGAGI in the germline V gene. CDR3 length: 17 amino acids.

This clonotype appeared a few times. In DNA form, the CDR3 reads TGCGCCAGCAGCTCCGGACTAAGCTCCTACAATGAGCAGTTCTTC. It translates to CASSSGLSSYNEQFF. This rearrangement joins TRBV5-1 to TRBJ2-1; tentative D call: TRBD2 (6 bases). The V end was cut by 3 bases, the J end by 0 bases, with 10 bases between. The CDR3 runs 15 residues. The germline gives CDR1 SGHRS, CDR2 YFSETQ.

The chain joins TRBV7-2 to TRBJ2-1; tentatively, D is TRBD2 (5 bases). Germline V gene data show CDR1 as SGHTA and CDR2 as FQGNSA. The CDR3 totals 15 residues. Trimming pared 5 bases from V and 9 bases from J, leaving 20 bases between. Here the CDR3 reads CASSPGPPAVGEQFF. The CDR3 DNA reads TGTGCCAGCAGCCCTGGCCCTCCAGCGGTCGGTGAGCAGTTCTTC.

This clonotype was observed a handful of times. The CDR3 reads CASTNPGQGTAYGYTF. The DNA for the CDR3 is TGTGCCAGCACCAACCCGGGACAGGGAACGGCCTATGGCTACACCTTC. The chain uses TRBV6-1 and TRBJ1-2; TRBD1 matches at 9 bases. V was pared by 7 bases and J by 4 bases, with 13 bases of the junction left unmatched. This CDR3 has 16 amino acids. Germline-derived CDR1 and CDR2 are MNHNS and SASEGT.

This clonotype appeared a few times. The rearrangement links TRBV4-3 to TRBJ1-1; unclear D gene. The CDR3 extends over 13 amino acids. Germline-derived CDR1 and CDR2 are LGHNA and YSLEER. V was pared by 4 bases and J by 4 bases, with 10 bases between. The CDR3 is CASSRTSGTEAFF. The CDR3 nucleotides read TGCGCCAGCAGCCGGACGTCGGGCACTGAAGCTTTCTTT.

Only a few counts were recorded for this clonotype. The V and J genes are TRBV4-1 and TRBJ2-7, with 8 bases that match TRBD1. CDR1 and CDR2 from the germline V gene are MGHRA and YSYEKL. The CDR3 length is 15 residues. With V trimmed by 4 bases and J by 4 bases, 9 bases remained unmatched. The CDR3 reads CASSPNPTGVYEQYF. CDR3 sequence (DNA): TGCGCCAGCAGCCCAAACCCGACAGGGGTTTACGAGCAGTACTTC.

In this sample, this clonotype turned up many times. The chain is built from TRBV10-3 and TRBJ2-7, with D uncertain. The CDR3 is 15 amino acids. Trimming pared 6 bases from V and 2 bases from J, leaving 17 bases between. Per germline, CDR1 ENHRY and CDR2 SYGVKD. As DNA, the CDR3 is TGTGCCATCAGCAGATTACAAGGGTCCCCCTACGAGCAGTACTTC. Its protein product is CAISRLQGSPYEQYF.

The chain links TRBV4-1 to TRBJ1-1; no clear D. The CDR3 covers 13 residues. Germline-derived CDR1 and CDR2 are MGHRA and YSYEKL. V dropped 0 bases and J dropped 6 bases, with 8 bases sitting between them. The CDR3 sequence is CASSQEGNAEAFF. CDR3 bases: TGCGCCAGCAGCCAAGAGGGAAACGCTGAAGCTTTCTTT.

This clonotype was recorded a few times. The chain is built from TRBV7-9 and TRBJ2-4; maybe TRBD2 (5 bases). V was pared by 4 bases and J by 0 bases, with 7 bases between. Germline lookup yields CDR1 SEHNR and CDR2 FQNEAQ (reference sequence). The CDR3 spans 14 residues. CDR3 bases: TGTGCCAGCAGCTCCGGGGTAGCCAAAAACATTCAGTACTTC. Protein product: CASSSGVAKNIQYF.

This clonotype has a handful of counts. The rearrangement uses TRBV11-2 and TRBJ2-3, with D perhaps matching TRBD2 (7 bases). This CDR3 has 16 residues. The germline CDR1 and CDR2 sequences are SGHAT and FQNNGV. V was pared by 0 bases and J by 0 bases, with 10 bases between. The DNA of the CDR3 is TGTGCCAGCAGCTTAGAGAGGGGGGGGAGCACAGATACGCAGTATTTT. Amino acid sequence: CASSLERGGSTDTQYF. Variable domain in full (rest from reference TRBV11-2 and TRBJ2-3): EAGVAQSPRYKIIEKRQSVAFWCNPISGHATLYWYQQILGQGPKLLIQFQNNGVVDDSQLPKDRFSAERLKGVDSTLKIQPAKLEDSAVYLCASSLERGGSTDTQYFGPGTRLTVL.

This clonotype was found a few times. The chain employs TRBV7-2 and TRBJ1-5; D might be TRBD1 (6 bases). This CDR3 has 18 residues. Trimming took 0 bases from V and 3 from J, leaving 18 bases between them. In germline, CDR1 is SGHTA, CDR2 FQGNSA. CDR3 protein: CASSLAGGGGGFNQPQHF. DNA of the CDR3: TGTGCCAGCAGCTTAGCAGGGGGGGGCGGGGGCTTCAATCAGCCCCAGCATTTT.